The entry that follows covers one TCR beta chain sequence. This sample is drawn from a study of shared T cell receptors in the human thymus. Data came from immunoSEQ multiplex PCR; TCRdb stores just in-frame clones and leaves some out. The table has fewer than 700,000 clones, more than 75% seen once. The V gene lost 5 bases and the J gene lost 0 bases, with 26 bases spanning the gap. The length of the CDR3 is 18 residues. Germline CDR1 and CDR2: GTSNPN and SVGIG (reference sequence). In addition, the sample was reused for a study of human thymus T cells. That source adds: Donors were healthy Finnish infants having corrective surgery for congenital heart defects. Seemingly biased V and J gene usage marked thymic and blood repertoires. Among unrelated individuals, related research reported thymic repertoires that overlapped highly.

This receptor was obtained from a boy less than two years old with a congenital heart defect. The gene calls are TRBV30 and TRBJ2-7, with a weak D call TRBD2 (5 bases). The sequencing input was thymocytes. CDR3 nucleotide sequence: TGTGCCTGGGAAAAGCCCCGGGATAAGGGTCCGAGCTCCTACGAGCAGTACTTC. Protein: CAWEKPRDKGPSSYEQYF.